This T cell receptor beta chain was sequenced during a study of blood T cell repertoires in COVID-19. Study in general: Spain, Italy and the United States supplied samples that represented acute and convalescent COVID-19. The cDNA or gDNA used as material had been derived from T cells, B-cell-depleted T cells, or PBMCs.

In the authors' workflow: Nucleated cell counts were estimated from reference gene primer amplification. TCRdb's table, derived via immunoSEQ multiplex PCR, lists solely in-frame clones and lacks some. The V and J calls and clone size come from that table; D and trimming were worked out from the DNA. The sample lists about 45,000 clones; 69% were seen once. J lost 3 bases, V lost 3 bases, and 4 bases had no gene match. Germline CDR1 reads WSHSY; CDR2 reads SAAADI. The CDR3 totals 15 residues. Sequencing used peripheral blood. This TCR came from a man aged 80 or over with acute or convalescent COVID-19. The J gene is TRBJ2-1, the V gene TRBV10-2; 8 positions match TRBD2. CDR3 residues: CASSESGSDYNEQFF. The DNA for the CDR3 is TGCGCCAGCAGTGAAAGCGGGAGCGACTACAATGAGCAGTTCTTC.